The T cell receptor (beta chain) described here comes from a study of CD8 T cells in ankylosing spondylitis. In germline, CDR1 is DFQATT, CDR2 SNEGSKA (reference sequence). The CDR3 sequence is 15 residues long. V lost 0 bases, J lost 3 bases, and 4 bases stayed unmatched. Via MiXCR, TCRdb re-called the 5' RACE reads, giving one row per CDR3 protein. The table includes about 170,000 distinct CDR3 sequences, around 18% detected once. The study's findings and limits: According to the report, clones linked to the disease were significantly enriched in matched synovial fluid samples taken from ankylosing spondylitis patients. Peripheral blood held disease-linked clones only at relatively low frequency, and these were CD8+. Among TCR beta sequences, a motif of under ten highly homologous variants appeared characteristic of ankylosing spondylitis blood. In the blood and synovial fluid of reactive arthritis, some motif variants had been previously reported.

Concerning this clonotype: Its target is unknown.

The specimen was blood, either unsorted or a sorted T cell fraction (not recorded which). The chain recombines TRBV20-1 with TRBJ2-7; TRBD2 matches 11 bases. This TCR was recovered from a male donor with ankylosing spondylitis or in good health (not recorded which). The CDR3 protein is CSARDRTSGHYEQYF. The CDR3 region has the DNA TGCAGTGCTAGAGATAGGACTAGCGGGCACTACGAGCAGTACTTC.